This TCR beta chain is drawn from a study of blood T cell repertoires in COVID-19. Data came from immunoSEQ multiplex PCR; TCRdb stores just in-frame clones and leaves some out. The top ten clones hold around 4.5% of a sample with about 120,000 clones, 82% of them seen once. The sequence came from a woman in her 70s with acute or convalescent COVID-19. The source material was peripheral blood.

The CDR3 loop is CATSRDRGSNEQFF. In DNA, the CDR3 is TGTGCCACCAGCAGAGACAGGGGCAGTAATGAGCAGTTCTTC. The rearrangement uses TRBV15 and TRBJ2-1; D is possibly TRBD1 (6 bases). The CDR3 is 14 amino acids. V was cut by 0 bases and J by 7 bases, with 10 bases left in between. Germline loops: CDR1 LNHNV, CDR2 YYDKDF (reference sequence).